The source of this T cell receptor beta chain is a study of T cell repertoires in cytomegalovirus infection. Study background: Used in the study were CMV epitopes, some recently identified and HLA-C-restricted, others well-studied and HLA-B-restricted. Study conclusions and caveats: The ex vivo response was dominated by HLA-C-restricted CMV-specific TCR beta clonotypes.

In the case of this clonotype: Antigen: not known.

Looked up from germline, CDR1 is SGHNT and CDR2 is YENEEA. The CDR3 sequence is 17 residues long. The V and J ends lost 3 bases and 2 bases, in that order; junction bases with no gene match: 12. TCRdb ran MiXCR on the reads and lists one entry per CDR3 protein. The sample records roughly 500,000 distinct CDR3 sequences, under 45% being singletons. The sequences come from cultured PBMCs, collected from culture after CMV antigen stimulation. The sequence came from a human donor in good health (CMV status not recorded). Some clones in this sample may be carry-over from other donors' samples. The chain employs TRBV11-3 and TRBJ2-7; TRBD2 agrees at 8 bases. CDR3 nucleotides: TGTGCCAGCAGCTTCCCACTGGGGACTAGAGTTGCCTACGAGCAGTACTTC. Its translation is CASSFPLGTRVAYEQYF.